This is a list of T cell receptor beta chains from one sample in a study of blood T cell repertoires in COVID-19. This table comes from immunoSEQ multiplex PCR, and its TCRdb copy is limited to in-frame clones, with some not included. The sample has 200,000 or so clones; roughly 84% are singletons. Sequenced: peripheral blood. The source is a woman aged 80 or over with COVID-19, enrolled during active disease. Both conserved end residues are part of each CDR3. Fields, in order: V gene, CDR3 length, D gene, clone size, J gene, CDR3 DNA, CDR3 protein. D genes are given only for firm matches. The listing skips clone size in some rows; elsewhere it reads once, few, many or a size class.

TRBV12-3/TRBV12-4	12	.	.	TRBJ2-1	TGTGCCAGCAGTGGACTCGCCGATGAGCAGTTCTTC	CASSGLADEQFF
TRBV3-1/TRBV3-2	13	TRBD1	.	TRBJ1-4	TGTGCCAGCAGCCAGGGACAGGGTGCAAAACTGTTTTTT	CASSQGQGAKLFF
TRBV12-3/TRBV12-4	11	.	.	TRBJ1-1	TGTGCCAGCCGTCACAGGGCCCAAGCTTTCTTT	CASRHRAQAFF
TRBV5-1	17	.	.	TRBJ1-3	TGCGCCAGCAGCTTGTTTGCCGGAGCCCTCTCTGGAAACACCATATATTTT	CASSLFAGALSGNTIYF
TRBV28	13	.	.	TRBJ1-3	TGTGCCAGCAGTCTCGACTTTGGAAACACCATATATTTT	CASSLDFGNTIYF
TRBV6-1	18	TRBD1	.	TRBJ1-5	TGTGCCAGCAGTGGTATGTGGGACAGGAAAAATAGCAATCAGCCCCAGCATTTT	CASSGMWDRKNSNQPQHF
TRBV6-2/TRBV6-3	16	TRBD1	.	TRBJ1-5	TGTGCCAGCAGCGAACATGGGACAGCCCGAGGTCAGCCCCAGCATTTT	CASSEHGTARGQPQHF
TRBV6-5	15	TRBD1	.	TRBJ1-5	TGTGCCAGCACTAATGGACAGGGGTGGAATCAGCCCCAGCATTTT	CASTNGQGWNQPQHF
TRBV11-2	17	TRBD2	.	TRBJ2-1	TGTGCCAGCAGCGTGACTAGCGGGGGTCCTGCTTACAATGAGCAGTTCTTC	CASSVTSGGPAYNEQFF
TRBV30	13	TRBD1	.	TRBJ1-1	TGTGCCTGGAGCAGACAGGGCCCGACTGAAGCTTTCTTT	CAWSRQGPTEAFF
TRBV27	14	TRBD1	once	TRBJ1-1	TGTGCCAGCAGTCGGACAGGGGGGAACACTGAAGCTTTCTTT	CASSRTGGNTEAFF
TRBV13	14	.	.	TRBJ2-2	TGTGCCAGCAGCCAAACAGGAAGCACCGGGGAGCTGTTTTTT	CASSQTGSTGELFF
TRBV30	13	.	once	TRBJ1-3	TGTGCCTCGACCGGCGGCTCTGGAAACACCATATATTTT	CASTGGSGNTIYF
TRBV6-5	12	.	.	TRBJ1-4	TGTGCCAGCAGTCTGACAGGTGGAAAACTGTTTTTT	CASSLTGGKLFF
TRBV4-2	17	TRBD1	few	TRBJ1-6	TGTGCCAGCAGCCAAGGGCAGGGGGGCTCCTATAATTCACCCCTCCACTTT	CASSQGQGGSYNSPLHF
TRBV19	15	.	once	TRBJ2-4	TGTGCCAGTAGCATAGCTGGGGCAGCCAAAAACATTCAGTACTTC	CASSIAGAAKNIQYF
TRBV7-2	11	.	.	TRBJ1-2	TGTGCCAGCAGCTTAACGGTTGGCTACACCTTC	CASSLTVGYTF
TRBV28	17	TRBD1	.	TRBJ1-3	TGTGCCAGCAGTTTCTCTGCAGGGGGTTACTCTGGAAACACCATATATTTT	CASSFSAGGYSGNTIYF
TRBV10-3	13	TRBD1	.	TRBJ1-4	TGTGCCAACCAGGGGGCAGCTAATGAAAAACTGTTTTTT	CANQGAANEKLFF
TRBV28	13	.	once	TRBJ2-3	TGTGCCAGCAGTTTTCTAGCTAGAGATACGCAGTATTTT	CASSFLARDTQYF
TRBV7-2	15	.	few	TRBJ1-2	TGTGCCAGCAGCTTTATGACAGTGGGCGGCTATGGCTACACCTTC	CASSFMTVGGYGYTF
TRBV28	13	.	few	TRBJ2-7	TGTGCCAGCAGGAAAACAGGGAAAGGGGAGCAGTACTTC	CASRKTGKGEQYF
TRBV2	15	.	few	TRBJ2-4	TGTGCCAGCAGTGACCCCGGTTTAGCCAAAAACATTCAGTACTTC	CASSDPGLAKNIQYF
TRBV28	12	.	.	TRBJ1-5	TGTGCCAGCCGAGGGGGGGGACAGCCCCAGCATTTT	CASRGGGQPQHF